One and the same sample provided the 20 T cell receptor beta chains below, sequenced in a study of patients and donors after allogeneic stem cell transplantation. Each CDR3 protein is one row after TCRdb ran MiXCR on the RT-PCR reads. Among 390,000 or so distinct CDR3 sequences listed, around 15% were seen once. Sequences were obtained from blood, either unsorted or a sorted T cell fraction (not recorded which). The receptors derive from a human donor who was either an allogeneic HSCT recipient or a stem cell or donor lymphocyte infusion donor (not recorded which). It is not recorded whose cells these are; they may come from a transplant donor.

This clonotype showed up just a few times. CDR3 residues: CASSSTGKNTGELFF. In DNA, the CDR3 is TGCGCCAGCAGCTCAACAGGGAAGAACACCGGGGAGCTGTTTTTT. The V and J genes are TRBV5-1 and TRBJ2-2; a weak D match, TRBD1 (6 bases). The V gene lost 3 bases and the J gene lost 1 base, with 10 bases spanning the gap. The CDR3 extends over 15 amino acids. Germline V gene data show CDR1 as SGHRS and CDR2 as YFSETQ.

The chain carries TRBV24-1 and TRBJ2-1; 8 bases match TRBD2. Per germline, CDR1 KGHDR and CDR2 SFDVKD. Trimming cost V 4 bases and J 5 bases; bases outside gene matches: 9. The CDR3 runs to 16 residues. CDR3: CATSDPRTSPNNEQFF. The CDR3, as DNA: TGTGCCACCAGTGACCCGAGGACTAGCCCTAACAATGAGCAGTTCTTC.

This clonotype was detected many times. The chain is built from TRBV6-1 and TRBJ1-2; 8 bases map to TRBD1. This CDR3 comprises 14 residues. Trimming cost V 6 bases and J 4 bases; bases outside gene matches: 7. Germline lookup yields CDR1 MNHNS and CDR2 SASEGT. CDR3 nucleotides: TGTGCCAGCAGCCTTGACAGGGGTATCTATGGCTACACCTTC. It codes for CASSLDRGIYGYTF.

In this sample, this clonotype turned up a few times. The rearrangement links TRBV7-9 to TRBJ2-1; 8 bases map to TRBD1. CDR1 and CDR2 from the germline V gene are SEHNR and FQNEAQ (reference sequence). J lost 7 bases, V lost 5 bases, and 10 bases had no gene match. The CDR3 sequence is 15 residues long. CDR3 sequence (DNA): TGTGCCAGCAGCCAACCCAGGGGGCTGATTAATGAGCAGTTCTTC. It yields the protein CASSQPRGLINEQFF.

The J gene is TRBJ2-1, the V gene TRBV29-1; 7 bases are a match to TRBD1. The CDR3 runs 16 residues. V gave up 8 bases and J gave up 2 bases; unmatched junction bases: 15. Germline loops: CDR1 SQVTM, CDR2 ANQGSEA. CDR3 bases: TGCAGCTCAAAAACCGGGACAGTTTCTCCCTACAATGAGCAGTTCTTC. It specifies CSSKTGTVSPYNEQFF.

This clonotype was observed a handful of times. The chain uses TRBV15 and TRBJ1-5; D remains ambiguous. Trimming shortened V by 5 bases and J by 6 bases, and 8 bases separated the two germline ends. The CDR3 is 12 amino acids. Germline loops: CDR1 LNHNV, CDR2 YYDKDF (reference sequence). The CDR3 region is CATSAGFQPQHF. The CDR3 bases are TGTGCCACCAGCGCGGGGTTTCAGCCCCAGCATTTT.

This chain connects TRBV13 to TRBJ2-3; D gene unclear. Looked up from germline, CDR1 is PRHDT and CDR2 is FYEKMQ (reference sequence). Trimming shortened V by 6 bases and J by 0 bases, and 7 bases separated the two germline ends. This CDR3 contains 13 residues. The CDR3, as DNA: TGTGCCAGCAGGCGGTTCAGCACAGATACGCAGTATTTT. Translating it yields CASRRFSTDTQYF.

This clonotype was picked up a small number of times. J is TRBJ1-3 and V is TRBV5-1; TRBD1 matches 9 bases. This CDR3 is 17 amino acids long. Germline V gives CDR1 SGHRS, CDR2 YFSETQ. Trimming at V came to 0 bases and at J to 2 bases, leaving 6 bases not matched to a gene. Written as DNA, the CDR3 is TGCGCCAGCAGCTTGGGCACAGGGGGCGCGGCTGGAAACACCATATATTTT. Amino acid sequence: CASSLGTGGAAGNTIYF. The whole variable domain, filled in from reference TRBV5-1 and TRBJ1-3, reads KAGVTQTPRYLIKTRGQQVTLSCSPISGHRSVSWYQQTPGQGLQFLFEYFSETQRNKGNFPGRFSGRQFSNSRSEMNVSTLELGDSALYLCASSLGTGGAAGNTIYFGEGSWLTVV.

This sequence joins TRBV11-3 and TRBJ2-7, with D perhaps TRBD1 (6 bases). V was shortened by 2 bases and J by 5 bases, with 7 bases between the two germline ends. The CDR3 covers 12 residues. Germline V gives CDR1 SGHNT, CDR2 YENEEA. The CDR3 spells CASSLNRDEQYF. As DNA, the CDR3 is TGTGCCAGCAGCTTAAACAGGGACGAGCAGTACTTC.

This clonotype was observed a handful of times. The gene calls are TRBV12-3 or TRBV12-4 and TRBJ1-3, with TRBD1 identical over 8 bases. CDR3 length equals 14 residues. The V and J ends lost 6 bases and 2 bases, in that order; junction bases with no gene match: 3. CDR3 bases: TGTGCCAGCAGCATGACAGGGGCTGGAAACACCATATATTTT. This translates into CASSMTGAGNTIYF.

This clonotype was observed a handful of times. The V and J genes are TRBV7-2 and TRBJ2-2, with 10 positions matching TRBD2. Per the germline V gene, CDR1 is SGHTA and CDR2 is FQGNSA. The V gene end was trimmed by 10 bases and the J gene end by 4 bases; junction bases not matched to a gene: 9. This CDR3 spans 15 amino acids. The CDR3, as DNA: TGTGCCAACCAACCGGGACTAGCGACCACCGGGGAGCTGTTTTTT. Its protein product is CANQPGLATTGELFF.

This clonotype has just a few counts. The V call is TRBV4-1, the J call TRBJ1-3, with TRBD1 as a possible D gene (5 bases). Germline V lookup: CDR1 MGHRA, CDR2 YSYEKL. V was cut by 0 bases and J by 4 bases, with 16 bases left in between. There are 17 residues in the CDR3. CDR3 sequence: CASSQEDARGRGNTIYF. The CDR3 DNA reads as TGCGCCAGCAGCCAAGAAGATGCCCGGGGCCGGGGAAACACCATATATTTT.

In this sample, this clonotype turned up a few times. The CDR3 DNA reads as TGTGCCAGCAGGAGGGGACTAGCGGGAGATAAGCAGTTCTTC. It codes for CASRRGLAGDKQFF. This rearrangement joins TRBV2 to TRBJ2-1, with 14 bases fitting TRBD2. The length of the CDR3 is 14 residues. Unmatched junction bases numbered 6, after V lost 6 bases and J lost 11 bases. Germline CDR1 and CDR2: SNHLY and FYNNEI.

The rearrangement links TRBV2 to TRBJ1-1; D might be TRBD1 (5 bases). The CDR3 is 14 residues long. Between the trimmed V and J ends, which lost 4 bases and 4 bases, there was a span of 13 bases. CDR1 is SNHLY, CDR2 FYNNEI, per germline. The CDR3 bases are TGTGCCAGCAGTGCCGGGCGGGGGTCCACTGAAGCTTTCTTT. Residues: CASSAGRGSTEAFF. Drawing the rest from reference TRBV2 and TRBJ1-1, the complete variable domain is EPEVTQTPSHQVTQMGQEVILRCVPISNHLYFYWYRQILGQKVEFLVSFYNNEISEKSEIFDDQFSVERPDGSNFTLKIRSTKLEDSAMYFCASSAGRGSTEAFFGQGTRLTVV.

The gene calls are TRBV4-2 and TRBJ2-7; no reliable D call. CDR1 and CDR2 (germline): LGHNA, YNFKEQ. V was trimmed by 4 bases and J by 2 bases, leaving 12 bases between them. This CDR3 contains 14 residues. For the CDR3, the DNA is TGTGCCAGCAGCCGCGAACGGCTCACCTACGAGCAGTACTTC. It translates to CASSRERLTYEQYF.

This clonotype has a handful of counts. The rearrangement joins TRBV9 to TRBJ2-3; 14 positions agree with TRBD2. This CDR3 region has 16 residues. CDR1 and CDR2 from the germline V gene are SGDLS and YYNGEE. After removal of 3 bases from V and 4 bases from J, the junction contained 4 bases not matched to a gene. As DNA, the CDR3 is TGTGCCAGCAGCGCAGGACTAGCGGGAGGCGCAGATACGCAGTATTTT. This codes for CASSAGLAGGADTQYF.

This chain uses TRBV27 with TRBJ2-7; TRBD2 might be the D (5 bases). V was cut by 6 bases and J by 2 bases, with 14 bases left in between. Germline V CDR1 and CDR2: MNHEY, SMNVEV (reference sequence). The CDR3 loop spans 14 amino acids. This chain's CDR3 is CASSYTRRPYEQYF. The CDR3 DNA follows: TGTGCCAGCAGCTACACTAGGCGCCCCTACGAGCAGTACTTC.

This chain uses TRBV21-1 with TRBJ2-7; TRBD2, the table's D call, lacks a check against the DNA. TRBV21-1 represents a pseudogene. The CDR3 covers 15 residues. The CDR3 spells CASNFGEKELYEQYF. Written as DNA, the CDR3 is TGTGCCAGCAATTTTGGGGAGAAGGAGCTCTACGAGCAGTACTTC.

This clonotype turned up a few times. The chain recombines TRBV24-1 with TRBJ1-1; TRBD1 is a possible D gene (6 bases). CDR1 is KGHDR, CDR2 SFDVKD, per germline. The ends were cut back, 4 bases at V and 5 bases at J, with 19 bases in the middle. This CDR3 region has 16 residues. CDR3 sequence (DNA): TGTGCCACCAGTGACAGTACAGGGAGCCGGGAGACTGAAGCTTTCTTT. It codes for CATSDSTGSRETEAFF.

The chain employs TRBV6-1 and TRBJ1-5; 9 bases align to TRBD1. The V and J ends lost 6 bases and 3 bases, in that order; junction bases with no gene match: 6. Germline CDR1 is MNHNS and CDR2 is SASEGT. The CDR3 has 15 residues. CDR3 DNA sequence: TGTGCCAGCAGCCCACAGGGGGCAAACAATCAGCCCCAGCATTTT. Translating gives CASSPQGANNQPQHF.